This T cell receptor beta chain was recorded in a study of blood T cell repertoires in COVID-19. Across the study: Acute-phase and convalescent COVID-19 samples originated in the United States, Italy and Spain.

One Seattle source followed patients from active infection through their disease course. The CDR3 has 14 residues. Germline CDR1 is SGHKS and CDR2 is YYEKEE (reference sequence). With V trimmed by 0 bases and J by 6 bases, 2 bases remained unmatched. Sequencing was performed with immunoSEQ multiplex PCR; in TCRdb, only in-frame clones are kept and a portion is missing. The table has some 400,000 clones, more than 70% seen once. The V gene is TRBV5-5, the J gene TRBJ2-1, with TRBD2 matching over 8 bases. The receptor was isolated from a woman in her twenties or thirties with COVID-19, enrolled during active disease. The sequenced sample was peripheral blood. The CDR3 DNA reads TGTGCCAGCAGCTTGGCGGGAGGGCCCAATGAGCAGTTCTTC. Translating it yields CASSLAGGPNEQFF.